This T cell receptor (beta chain) was identified in a study of blood T cells in healthy people across ages. General study results and limits: Diversity of TCR beta correlated strongly with naive T cell percentage. The unsorted PBMCs prevented any conclusive comparison of naive versus antigen-experienced cells.

A note on this clonotype: Antigen specificity is unknown.

Donors gave 8.5 to 10 milliliters of peripheral blood apiece. The V gene's germline CDR1 is MNHEY and CDR2 SMNVEV (reference sequence). This CDR3 is 15 amino acids long. After removal of 6 bases from V and 7 bases from J, the junction contained 9 bases not matched to a gene. Together with a sample-barcoded 5' primer, a J-beta primer mix was included in a second PCR lasting roughly 6 to 12 cycles. Using its own MiXCR run on the 5' RACE reads, TCRdb lists one record per CDR3 protein. Among 700,000 to 900,000 distinct CDR3 sequences listed, about 53% were seen once. The sequenced material came from blood. This TCR derives from an elderly man in good health. V is TRBV27 and J is TRBJ2-1; 10 bases agree with TRBD2. CDR3 DNA: TGTGCCAGCAGACTCGGGACTAGCGTTCTTAATGAGCAGTTCTTC. Residues: CASRLGTSVLNEQFF.